Listed below are T cell receptor beta chains from one sample, sequenced in a study of cytomegalovirus exposure and HLA in healthy donors. The table came from immunoSEQ multiplex PCR; TCRdb's copy has only in-frame clones and leaves some out. This sample yields 150,000 to 200,000 clones, of which about 89% are seen a single time; less than 3.5% belongs to the top ten. Sequences were obtained from PBMCs. The receptor source for this set is a man between 18 and 29 years old in good health and CMV-seropositive. CDR3s include the opening cysteine and the closing phenylalanine or tryptophan. A D gene is named only where the DNA matches it firmly. The listing skips clone size in some rows; elsewhere it reads once, few, many or a size class.

len	d_gene	abundance	v_gene	j_gene	CDR3nt	CDR3aa
15	-	-	TRBV7-2	TRBJ1-2	TGTGCCAGCAGCTTAAACCCGACAGGAGTCTATGGCTACACCTTC	CASSLNPTGVYGYTF
18	TRBD2	-	TRBV14	TRBJ2-2	TGTGCCAGCAGCCAAAGGAGGGGTAGCGGGGGATGGACCGGGGAGCTGTTTTTT	CASSQRRGSGGWTGELFF
13	-	-	TRBV27	TRBJ1-1	TGTGCCAGCAGTCGGGGGATGAACACTGAAGCTTTCTTT	CASSRGMNTEAFF
14	TRBD1	-	TRBV6-1	TRBJ1-2	TGTGCCAGCAGACAGGGGCTCCTCTACGAAGGCTACACCTTC	CASRQGLLYEGYTF
13	TRBD1	-	TRBV29-1	TRBJ2-3	TGCAGCGGGGGGCGACAGGGGACGCATACGCAGTATTTT	CSGGRQGTHTQYF
15	-	-	TRBV6-5	TRBJ2-7	TGTGCCAGCAGTACCCGGGACTTTTGGACGCACGAGCAGTACTTC	CASSTRDFWTHEQYF
17	TRBD2	-	TRBV15	TRBJ2-3	TGTGCCACCAGCAGAGCAGAGGCGGGGGGCGACACAGATACGCAGTATTTT	CATSRAEAGGDTDTQYF
11	-	once	TRBV7-9	TRBJ2-3	TGTGCCAGCAGCTTACGGGATACGCAGTATTTT	CASSLRDTQYF
16	TRBD2	-	TRBV19	TRBJ2-7	TGTGCCAGTAGTGAACGGGGCACTAGCGGCCCCTACGAGCAGTACTTC	CASSERGTSGPYEQYF
16	TRBD1	-	TRBV6-6	TRBJ1-6	TGTGCCAGCAAATTGGTTGGGCAGGGGGCAGTTTCACCCCTCCACTTT	CASKLVGQGAVSPLHF
13	-	-	TRBV7-2	TRBJ1-2	TGTGCCAGCAGCTTAGCGCCAGGGAATGGCTACACCTTC	CASSLAPGNGYTF
12	-	-	TRBV30	TRBJ1-1	TGTGCCTGGAGTGGGCACAGGTTCGAAGCTTTCTTT	CAWSGHRFEAFF
16	-	-	TRBV27	TRBJ1-6	TGTGCCAGCAGTCCACACAGGGACTCCTATAATTCACCCCTCCACTTT	CASSPHRDSYNSPLHF
14	-	-	TRBV4-1	TRBJ1-3	TGCGCCAGCAGCCACCCCCTAACCGGAAACACCATATATTTT	CASSHPLTGNTIYF
12	-	-	TRBV13	TRBJ1-6	TGTGCCAGCAGCTTAGGTAGTTCACCCCTCCACTTT	CASSLGSSPLHF
16	TRBD2	few	TRBV4-3	TRBJ2-3	TGCGCCAGCAGCCCTAGTGGACTAGCGGGAGCAGATACGCAGTATTTT	CASSPSGLAGADTQYF
13	-	-	TRBV9	TRBJ1-2	TGTGCCAGCAGCGTAGACGACAGATATGGCTACACCTTC	CASSVDDRYGYTF
13	TRBD1	-	TRBV7-2	TRBJ2-1	TGTGCCAGCAGCTTAGTAACAGGGGGAAAGGGGTTCTTC	CASSLVTGGKGFF
14	-	-	TRBV5-4	TRBJ2-3	TGTGCCAGCAGCTTGGGGACTAGCACAGATACGCAGTATTTT	CASSLGTSTDTQYF
16	TRBD2	-	TRBV6-6	TRBJ2-2	TGTGCCAGCAGTCACGGGGGGGAGCCTTACACCGGGGAGCTGTTTTTT	CASSHGGEPYTGELFF
11	-	-	TRBV6-5	TRBJ1-1	TGTGCCACCAACTCGCTCACTGAAGCTTTCTTT	CATNSLTEAFF
12	-	-	TRBV7-9	TRBJ2-3	TGTGCCAGCAGCCCCAATTTAGATACGCAGTATTTT	CASSPNLDTQYF
15	-	-	TRBV4-3	TRBJ2-7	TGCGCCAGCAGCCCCAGTCGGGGGAATTGGTACGAGCAGTACTTC	CASSPSRGNWYEQYF
14	-	-	TRBV5-1	TRBJ1-4	TGCGCCAGCAGCCGGAGGGGCGACAATGAAAAACTGTTTTTT	CASSRRGDNEKLFF
13	TRBD2	-	TRBV6-1	TRBJ2-7	TGTGCCAGCAATATCGGGGGGGCCTACGAGCAGTACTTC	CASNIGGAYEQYF
17	TRBD1	-	TRBV18	TRBJ1-2	TGTGCCAGCTCACCAGGACAGGGGGCATTATCCATCTATGGCTACACCTTC	CASSPGQGALSIYGYTF
13	-	-	TRBV19	TRBJ1-1	TGTGCCAGTAGCAATACAGGGTACACTGAAGCTTTCTTT	CASSNTGYTEAFF
15	TRBD2	-	TRBV13	TRBJ2-1	TGTGCCAGCAGCTCGGGACTAGCGGATTACAATGAGCAGTTCTTC	CASSSGLADYNEQFF
13	TRBD2	-	TRBV28	TRBJ2-7	TGTGCCAGCAGTTTCAGCGGGAACGACGAGCAGTACTTC	CASSFSGNDEQYF
15	TRBD2	-	TRBV2	TRBJ2-1	TGTGCCAGCAGTACTTCTAGCGGGGGGGGTCATGAGCAGTTCTTC	CASSTSSGGGHEQFF
14	-	-	TRBV30	TRBJ1-4	TGTGCCTGGAGTGTACCCAGGTTGGATGAAAAACTGTTTTTT	CAWSVPRLDEKLFF
11	-	-	TRBV20-1	TRBJ2-6	TGCAGTGCCAGCTTGGGGGCCGTCCTGACTTTC	CSASLGAVLTF
15	TRBD1	-	TRBV6-1	TRBJ1-5	TGTGCCAGCAGCCCCGGGACAGGCGCGAATCAGCCCCAGCATTTT	CASSPGTGANQPQHF
12	TRBD1	-	TRBV6-1	TRBJ2-7	TGTGCCAGCAGTGTAACAGGGGACGAGCAGTACTTC	CASSVTGDEQYF
16	-	few	TRBV4-3	TRBJ2-2	TGCGCCAGCAGCCAAGATTTGCCCAACAGGGCCGGGGAGCTGTTTTTT	CASSQDLPNRAGELFF
12	-	-	TRBV6-5	TRBJ1-1	TGTGCCAGCAGTACAGGGACGCGTGAAGCTTTCTTT	CASSTGTREAFF
14	-	-	TRBV28	TRBJ2-7	TGTGCCAGCACTTCGCACAGGGACTCCTACGAGCAGTACTTC	CASTSHRDSYEQYF
13	TRBD1	-	TRBV7-2	TRBJ1-3	TGTGCCAGCATGCAGGGGGGTGGAAACACCATATATTTT	CASMQGGGNTIYF
12	-	-	TRBV25-1	TRBJ2-5	TGTGCCAGCAGTGGTTCCGGAGAGACCCAGTACTTC	CASSGSGETQYF
18	TRBD2	-	TRBV5-1	TRBJ2-2	TGCGCCAGCAGCTTGAGCCTAGCGGGGTCCCGGGGCACCGGGGAGCTGTTTTTT	CASSLSLAGSRGTGELFF
16	TRBD1	-	TRBV19	TRBJ1-1	TGTGCCAGTAGTATAGATCCAGGGGGATTCGGCACTGAAGCTTTCTTT	CASSIDPGGFGTEAFF
14	-	-	TRBV7-9	TRBJ2-5	TGTGCCAGCAGCCCAGTAGCGACTGAAGAGACCCAGTACTTC	CASSPVATEETQYF
14	-	once	TRBV19	TRBJ1-5	TGTGCCACCCGGGACTTCGAGAGCAATCAGCCCCAGCATTTT	CATRDFESNQPQHF
13	-	-	TRBV30	TRBJ1-1	TGTGCCTGGGATCAGGGGAGCAACACTGAAGCTTTCTTT	CAWDQGSNTEAFF
11	-	-	TRBV19	TRBJ1-2	TGTGCCAGTAGTACGGGAGGCGGCTACACCTTC	CASSTGGGYTF
14	TRBD1	few	TRBV28	TRBJ1-4	TGTGCCAGCAGTTACCCAGGGGGCTCTGAAAAACTGTTTTTT	CASSYPGGSEKLFF
12	-	-	TRBV7-9	TRBJ1-1	TGTGCCAGCAGCTCGCTTACAGACCAAGCTTTCTTT	CASSSLTDQAFF
11	-	few	TRBV2	TRBJ2-4	TGTGCCAGCAGTATGGCCCTCGGGGAGTACTTC	CASSMALGEYF
14	TRBD2	-	TRBV5-6	TRBJ2-1	TGTGCCAGCGGTTCTAGCGGGAGAGACAATGAGCAGTTCTTC	CASGSSGRDNEQFF
14	TRBD1	-	TRBV28	TRBJ1-5	TGTGCCAGCAGTCCGGGACAGGGGAATCAGCCCCAGCATTTT	CASSPGQGNQPQHF
15	TRBD2	-	TRBV7-8	TRBJ2-7	TGTGCCAGCAGCTTACTAGCGGGAGCAGGTAACGAGCAGTACTTC	CASSLLAGAGNEQYF
15	TRBD1	-	TRBV7-9	TRBJ2-6	TGTGCCAGCAGCGATGGGACAGTTTGGGCCAACGTCCTGACTTTC	CASSDGTVWANVLTF
13	-	-	TRBV19	TRBJ1-1	TGTGCCAGCTACAGGGATGGAGACACTGAAGCTTTCTTT	CASYRDGDTEAFF
10	-	-	TRBV30	TRBJ1-1	TGTGCCTGGAGTCGAGGGGAAGCTTTCTTT	CAWSRGEAFF